This TCR beta chain was obtained from a study of T cell changes during pregnancy in multiple sclerosis (dated by TCRdb to the late 2010s). Regarding the complete study: The study examined how the T cell repertoire changed over the course of pregnancy in women with multiple sclerosis.

Trimming takes 7 bases off V and 1 base off J; junction bases not matched to a gene: 2. The CDR3 numbers 12 residues from cysteine through phenylalanine. The read is trimmed to its CDR3 DNA, 36 bases read in frame from base 1. CDR1 SQVTM and CDR2 ANQGSEA are derived from the germline V gene. Library construction relied on the immunoSEQ multiplex PCR assay. The clones in this table, taken by TCRdb from immuneACCESS, are in-frame only. Not every clone is retained; where verified, under half of the shortfall comes from an unresolved V gene, and the cause of the rest is unknown. This sample has over 50,000 clones in its table, and around nine tenths of those were observed once. The ten biggest clones cover approximately 5.3% of the sample. Details on this clone: Its antigen remains unidentified. No qualities accompany the bases; no much larger clone lies one base away.

The rearrangement joined TRBV29-1 to TRBJ2-7; 9 bases in between match TRBD1. Sequenced sample: peripheral blood from another person, used as feeder cells. The clonotype originates from a human donor whose cells served as feeder cells for cultures in a pregnancy study. The DNA is TGCAGCGCTGGGACAGGGTCCTACGAGCAGTACTTC. Translated, this is CSAGTGSYEQYF.